One sample yielded the 14 T cell receptor beta chains listed below, sequenced in a study of spatial heterogeneity in lung cancer. Time point denoted: sample taken at primary tumor resection. Unsorted samples of tumor, nontumor lung or frozen PBMC had their whole RNA sequenced. TCRdb passed the 5' RACE reads through MiXCR, listing each CDR3 protein once. The sample has roughly 50,000 distinct CDR3 sequences, 7.5% to 8% seen once; the top ten hold more than 10%. Sequences were derived from PBMCs, sampled at surgery. The source is a female donor with early-stage non-small cell lung cancer.

This clonotype was seen a few times. This chain joins TRBV5-1 and TRBJ1-2, with 9 positions matching TRBD1. CDR1 SGHRS and CDR2 YFSETQ come from the germline V gene. Trimming at V came to 0 bases and at J to 2 bases, leaving 5 bases not matched to a gene. CDR3 size: 16 residues. CDR3: CASSLGDREPNYGYTF. The CDR3 DNA reads as TGCGCCAGCAGCTTGGGGGACAGGGAACCAAACTATGGCTACACCTTC.

This clonotype was detected ten times or more. The chain links TRBV20-1 to TRBJ1-1; D unclear. V was clipped by 0 bases and J by 2 bases, with 10 bases between them. The CDR3 is made up of 14 amino acids. Looked up from germline, CDR1 is DFQATT and CDR2 is SNEGSKA (reference sequence). The CDR3 sequence is CSARDWAENTEAFF. CDR3 sequence (DNA): TGCAGTGCTAGAGACTGGGCAGAAAACACTGAAGCTTTCTTT.

This clonotype has a single count. The chain employs TRBV7-2 and TRBJ2-1, with 11 bases fitting TRBD2. Trimming at V came to 1 base and at J to 6 bases, leaving 2 bases not matched to a gene. Germline CDR1 SGHTA, CDR2 FQGNSA. This CDR3 comprises 15 residues. DNA for the CDR3: TGTGCCAGCAGCTTAGATAGCGGGGGGGCCAATGAGCAGTTCTTC. This encodes CASSLDSGGANEQFF.

This rearrangement joins TRBV7-7 to TRBJ2-5; D is unclear. Germline CDR1 and CDR2: SSHAT and FNYEAQ (reference sequence). Trimming took off 4 bases at V and 4 bases at J, with 10 bases between the two ends. The CDR3 is 13 residues long. The CDR3 loop reads CASSSSRLETQYF. The CDR3 DNA reads as TGTGCCAGCAGCTCGTCTAGGCTAGAGACCCAGTACTTC.

There are a few counts of this clonotype. The chain uses TRBV9 and TRBJ1-2; D is ambiguous. The germline gives CDR1 SGDLS, CDR2 YYNGEE. Trimming removed 1 base from V and 0 bases from J, with 7 bases in between. The CDR3 is made up of 14 amino acids. The CDR3 sequence is CASSVHGANYGYTF. In DNA, the CDR3 is TGTGCCAGCAGCGTACACGGAGCTAACTATGGCTACACCTTC. Full variable domain (missing parts from reference TRBV9 and TRBJ1-2): DSGVTQTPKHLITATGQRVTLRCSPRSGDLSVYWYQQSLDQGLQFLIQYYNGEERAKGNILERFSAQQFPDLHSELNLSSLELGDSALYFCASSVHGANYGYTFGSGTRLTVV.

There are a few counts of this clonotype. The genes are TRBV12-3 or TRBV12-4 and TRBJ1-1, with a possible D match to TRBD1 (6 bases). CDR3 length: 15 residues. The germline V and J ends were trimmed by 5 bases and 4 bases, with 17 bases remaining between them. The DNA of the CDR3 is TGTGCCAGCAGTCCTTTGGGGGGGCGTCTCACTGAAGCTTTCTTT. As protein: CASSPLGGRLTEAFF.

In this sample, this clonotype turned up a few times. The rearrangement joins TRBV28 to TRBJ1-1, with TRBD1 matching over 8 bases. J was trimmed by 6 bases and V by 5 bases; bases with no gene match: 23. The CDR3 totals 19 residues. Germline V gene lookup returns CDR1 MDHEN and CDR2 SYDVKM. CDR3 coding DNA: TGTGCCAGCAGTCAACTTCCGACAGGGGACCGTTCATCAGGGGCTGAAGCTTTCTTT. Translation gives CASSQLPTGDRSSGAEAFF.

The CDR3: CASSHLPGTDNEQFF. CDR3 bases: TGTGCCAGCAGTCATCTGCCCGGGACAGACAATGAGCAGTTCTTC. This sequence joins TRBV12-3 or TRBV12-4 and TRBJ2-1, with 7 bases lining up with TRBD1. The CDR3 has 15 amino acids. The V gene end was trimmed by 5 bases and the J gene end by 5 bases; junction bases not matched to a gene: 9.

The table lists this clonotype with a few counts. The V and J genes are TRBV15 and TRBJ2-3, with TRBD1 matching 9 bases. Germline V gene data show CDR1 as LNHNV and CDR2 as YYDKDF (reference sequence). The CDR3 has 14 amino acids. The junction had 2 bases not matched to a gene; V was cut back by 3 bases and J by 4 bases. CDR3 protein: CATSRGDRADTQYF. CDR3 nucleotide sequence: TGTGCCACCAGCAGGGGGGACAGGGCAGATACGCAGTATTTT. The complete variable domain, with remaining parts taken from reference TRBV15 and TRBJ2-3, reads DAMVIQNPRYQVTQFGKPVTLSCSQTLNHNVMYWYQQKSSQAPKLLFHYYDKDFNNEADTPDNFQSRRPNTSFCFLDIRSPGLGDTAMYLCATSRGDRADTQYFGPGTRLTVL.

This clonotype was seen repeatedly, ten times or more. The genes are TRBV5-4 and TRBJ2-5; 8 bases are a match to TRBD1. CDR3 length equals 15 residues. The V gene's germline CDR1 is SGHNT and CDR2 YYREEE (reference sequence). V shed 3 bases and J 4 bases; nucleotides not matched to a gene: 8. CDR3 coding DNA: TGTGCCAGCAGCTCGAGGGCAGGGGGCAGAGAGACCCAGTACTTC. Translation gives CASSSRAGGRETQYF.

This clonotype was counted ten times or more. V gene TRBV6-2 or TRBV6-3 combines with J gene TRBJ1-6; D is perhaps TRBD1 (6 bases). This CDR3 comprises 14 residues. V was trimmed by 4 bases and J by 4 bases, leaving 8 bases between them. Germline V gives CDR1 MNHEY, CDR2 SVGEGT. Here the CDR3 DNA reads TGTGCCAGCAGTTGGACAGATTATAATTCACCCCTCCACTTT. This sequence encodes CASSWTDYNSPLHF.

This clonotype has ten or more counts. The rearrangement links TRBV5-4 to TRBJ2-7; D is unresolved. From germline, CDR1 is SGHNT and CDR2 YYREEE (reference sequence). The CDR3 totals 16 residues. Trimming removed 0 bases at V and 0 bases at J, with 13 bases between. CDR3 DNA sequence: TGTGCCAGCAGCTTGGTGGTCACCCCGGACTCCTACGAGCAGTACTTC. This codes for CASSLVVTPDSYEQYF.

This clonotype is large by share. This chain uses TRBV6-6 with TRBJ2-3; 8 bases match TRBD2. This CDR3 contains 17 residues. Looked up from germline, CDR1 is MNHNY and CDR2 is SVGAGI (reference sequence). Germline trimming cut 7 bases from V and 3 bases from J; bases unmatched to any gene: 15. The CDR3 DNA is TGTGCCAGCACCTTATTACTCGGGGGGGCGGAAACAGATACGCAGTATTTT. Translated: CASTLLLGGAETDTQYF.

This clonotype occurred many times. The CDR3 coding sequence is TGTGCCAGCAGTCGCACTCCGAGGACAGGGTTACCGGACACTGAAGCTTTCTTT. Protein sequence: CASSRTPRTGLPDTEAFF. This chain uses TRBV6-2 or TRBV6-3 with TRBJ1-1; 8 bases line up with TRBD1. The ends lost 5 bases at V and 3 bases at J; junction bases unmatched: 17. This CDR3 has 18 residues. Germline V gene data show CDR1 as MNHEY and CDR2 as SVGEGT.